These 8 T cell receptor beta chains were sequenced from one sample in a study of control samples from healthy donors and cancer patients. The repertoire was sequenced with immunoSEQ multiplex PCR; TCRdb's copy has only in-frame clones and lacks some. The table records 150,000 to 200,000 clones, about 91% of them present only once. The specimen was blood. These receptors were taken from a man between 18 and 35 years old in good health.

This chain joins TRBV6-2 or TRBV6-3 and TRBJ2-3, with TRBD2 matching over 7 bases. There are 15 residues in the CDR3. Germline V gives CDR1 MNHEY, CDR2 SVGEGT. V trimming: 5 bases; J trimming: 1 base; junction bases outside the gene matches: 6. The CDR3 bases are TGTGCCAGCAGTGGGGCGGGGGACCGCACAGATACGCAGTATTTT. Amino acid sequence: CASSGAGDRTDTQYF.

This chain uses TRBV2 with TRBJ1-4; TRBD1 might be the D (5 bases). The CDR3 loop spans 15 amino acids. Germline V gene sequence: CDR1 SNHLY, CDR2 FYNNEI. Trimming took off 1 base at V and 0 bases at J, with 6 bases between the two ends. CDR3 sequence: CASSEVGATNEKLFF. As DNA, the CDR3 is TGTGCCAGCAGTGAAGTGGGGGCAACTAATGAAAAACTGTTTTTT.

The chain carries TRBV6-5 and TRBJ1-1; 7 nucleotides line up with TRBD1. Germline CDR1 is MNHEY and CDR2 is SVGAGI. After removal of 2 bases from V and 0 bases from J, the junction contained 3 bases not matched to a gene. CDR3 length: 15 residues. CDR3 coding DNA: TGTGCCAGCAGTTACCAGGGACAGCTGAACACTGAAGCTTTCTTT. Amino acid sequence: CASSYQGQLNTEAFF.

This chain links TRBV28 with TRBJ1-6; perhaps TRBD1 as D (5 bases). This CDR3 is 16 amino acids long. Deletions cut 5 bases from V and 10 bases from J, with 21 bases between. Germline V gene lookup returns CDR1 MDHEN and CDR2 SYDVKM. The CDR3 bases are TGTGCCAGCAGTCTACAGGCCTCAAGCGTTGGCTCACCCCTCCACTTT. Translated: CASSLQASSVGSPLHF.

V gene TRBV7-9 combines with J gene TRBJ2-3; D ambiguous. Trimming took 5 bases from V and 6 from J, leaving 15 bases between them. This CDR3 is built from 14 residues. CDR1 SEHNR and CDR2 FQNEAQ come from the germline V gene (reference sequence). CDR3 loop: CASSPTLPGDTQYF. The CDR3 DNA reads as TGTGCCAGCAGCCCGACCCTCCCTGGCGATACGCAGTATTTT.

There are a few counts of this clone. The rearrangement links TRBV28 to TRBJ1-2; TRBD1 agrees at 7 bases. Germline V gene lookup returns CDR1 MDHEN and CDR2 SYDVKM. The CDR3 covers 14 residues. V lost 7 bases and J lost 0; bases outside the gene matches: 5. Here the CDR3 reads CASTRTGPNYGYTF. CDR3 nucleotide sequence: TGTGCCAGCACCCGGACAGGCCCTAACTATGGCTACACCTTC.

This clone occurred once. The chain links TRBV5-6 to TRBJ2-7, with 9 nucleotides matching TRBD2. The V gene end was trimmed by 0 bases and the J gene end by 6 bases; junction bases not matched to a gene: 10. The germline V gene encodes CDR1 SGHDT and CDR2 YYEEEE. The CDR3 consists of 16 residues. CDR3: CASSLVIGGGAREQYF. The CDR3 bases are TGTGCCAGCAGCTTGGTGATCGGCGGGGGGGCCCGCGAGCAGTACTTC.

This chain uses TRBV6-5 with TRBJ1-4, with 9 bases aligning to TRBD1. Germline trimming cut 5 bases from V and 6 bases from J; bases unmatched to any gene: 7. This CDR3 contains 15 residues. Germline assignment: CDR1 MNHEY and CDR2 SVGAGI. The CDR3 DNA is TGTGCCAGCAGTAAGCCGGGACAGGGCGATGAAAAACTGTTTTTT. As protein: CASSKPGQGDEKLFF.